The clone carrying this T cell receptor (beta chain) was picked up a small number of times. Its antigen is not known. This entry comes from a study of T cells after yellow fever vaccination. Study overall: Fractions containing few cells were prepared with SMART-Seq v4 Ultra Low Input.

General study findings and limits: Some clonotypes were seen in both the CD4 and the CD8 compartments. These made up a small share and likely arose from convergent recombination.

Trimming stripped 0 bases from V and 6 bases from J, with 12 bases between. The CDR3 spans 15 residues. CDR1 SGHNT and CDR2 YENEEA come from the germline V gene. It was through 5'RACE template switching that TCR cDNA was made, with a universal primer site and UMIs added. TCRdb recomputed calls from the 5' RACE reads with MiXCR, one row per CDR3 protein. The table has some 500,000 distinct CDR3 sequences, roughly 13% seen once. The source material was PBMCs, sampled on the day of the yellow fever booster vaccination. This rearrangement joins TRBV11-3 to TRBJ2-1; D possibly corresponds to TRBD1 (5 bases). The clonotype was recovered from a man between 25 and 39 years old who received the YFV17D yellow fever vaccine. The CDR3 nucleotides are TGTGCCAGCAGCTTAGATCTTCAGGGTCGCAATGAGCAGTTCTTC. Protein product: CASSLDLQGRNEQFF.